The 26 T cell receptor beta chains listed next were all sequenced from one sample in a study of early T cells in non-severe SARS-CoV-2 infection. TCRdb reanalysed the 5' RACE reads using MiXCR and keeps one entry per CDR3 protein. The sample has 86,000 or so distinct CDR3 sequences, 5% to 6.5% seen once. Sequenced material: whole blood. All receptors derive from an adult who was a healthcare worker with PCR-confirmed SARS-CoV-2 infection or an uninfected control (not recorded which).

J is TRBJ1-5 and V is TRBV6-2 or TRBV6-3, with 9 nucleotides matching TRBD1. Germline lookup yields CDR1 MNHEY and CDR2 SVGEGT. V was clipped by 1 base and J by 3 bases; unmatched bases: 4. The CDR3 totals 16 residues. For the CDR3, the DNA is TGTGCCAGCAGTTACTTGGACAGGGGTCACAATCAGCCCCAGCATTTT. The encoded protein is CASSYLDRGHNQPQHF.

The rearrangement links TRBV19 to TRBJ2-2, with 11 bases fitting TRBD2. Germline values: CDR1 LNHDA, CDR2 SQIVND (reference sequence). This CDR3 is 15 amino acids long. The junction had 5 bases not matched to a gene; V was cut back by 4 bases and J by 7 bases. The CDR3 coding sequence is TGTGCCAGTAGTAATAGCGGGAGGGCCAGCGGGGAGCTGTTTTTT. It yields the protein CASSNSGRASGELFF.

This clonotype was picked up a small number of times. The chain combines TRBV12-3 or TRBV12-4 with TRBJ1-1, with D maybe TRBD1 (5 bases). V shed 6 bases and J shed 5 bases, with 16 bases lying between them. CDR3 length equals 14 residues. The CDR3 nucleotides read TGTGCCAGCAGAGCGGGAGGCAGGGTGACTGAAGCTTTCTTT. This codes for CASRAGGRVTEAFF.

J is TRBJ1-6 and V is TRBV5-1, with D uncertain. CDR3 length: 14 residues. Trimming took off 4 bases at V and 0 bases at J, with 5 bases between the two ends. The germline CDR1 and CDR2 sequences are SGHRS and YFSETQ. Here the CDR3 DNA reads TGCGCCAGCAGCCCGAGCTCCTATAATTCACCCCTCCACTTT. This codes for CASSPSSYNSPLHF.

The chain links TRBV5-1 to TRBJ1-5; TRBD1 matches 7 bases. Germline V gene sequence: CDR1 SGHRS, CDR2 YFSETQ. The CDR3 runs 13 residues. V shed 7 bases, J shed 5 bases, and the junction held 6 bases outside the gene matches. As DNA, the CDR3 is TGCGCCAGCTCCCGACAGGGAGATCAGCCCCAGCATTTT. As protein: CASSRQGDQPQHF.

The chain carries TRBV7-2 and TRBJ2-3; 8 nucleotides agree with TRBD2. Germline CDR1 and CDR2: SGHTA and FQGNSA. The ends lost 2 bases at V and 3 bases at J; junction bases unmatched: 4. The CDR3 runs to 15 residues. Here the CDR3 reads CASSLSGGRTDTQYF. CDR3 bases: TGTGCCAGCAGCTTATCGGGAGGGCGAACAGATACGCAGTATTTT.

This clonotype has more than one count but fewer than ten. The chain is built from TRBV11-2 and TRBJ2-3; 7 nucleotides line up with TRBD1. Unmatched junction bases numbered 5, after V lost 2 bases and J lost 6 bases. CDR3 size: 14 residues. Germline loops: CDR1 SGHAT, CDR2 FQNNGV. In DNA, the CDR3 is TGTGCCAGCAGCTTATCGACAGGGTCGGATACGCAGTATTTT. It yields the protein CASSLSTGSDTQYF.

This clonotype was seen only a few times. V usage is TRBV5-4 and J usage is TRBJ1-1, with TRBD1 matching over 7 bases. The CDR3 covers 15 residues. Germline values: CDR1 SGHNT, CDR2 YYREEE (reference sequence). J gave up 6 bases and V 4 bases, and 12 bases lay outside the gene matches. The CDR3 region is CASSGVRGTDAEAFF. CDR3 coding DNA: TGTGCCAGCAGCGGCGTCAGAGGGACAGACGCTGAAGCTTTCTTT. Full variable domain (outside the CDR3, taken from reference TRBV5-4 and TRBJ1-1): ETGVTQSPTHLIKTRGQQVTLRCSSQSGHNTVSWYQQALGQGPQFIFQYYREEENGRGNFPPRFSGLQFPNYSSELNVNALELDDSALYLCASSGVRGTDAEAFFGQGTRLTVV.

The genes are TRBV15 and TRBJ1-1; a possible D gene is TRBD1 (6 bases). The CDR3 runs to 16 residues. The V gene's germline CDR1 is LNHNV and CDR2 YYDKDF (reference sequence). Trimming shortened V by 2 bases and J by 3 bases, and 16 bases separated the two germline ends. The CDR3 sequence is CATSRPGGAGHTEAFF. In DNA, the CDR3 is TGTGCCACCAGCAGACCTGGGGGCGCCGGCCACACTGAAGCTTTCTTT. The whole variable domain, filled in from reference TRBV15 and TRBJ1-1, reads DAMVIQNPRYQVTQFGKPVTLSCSQTLNHNVMYWYQQKSSQAPKLLFHYYDKDFNNEADTPDNFQSRRPNTSFCFLDIRSPGLGDTAMYLCATSRPGGAGHTEAFFGQGTRLTVV.

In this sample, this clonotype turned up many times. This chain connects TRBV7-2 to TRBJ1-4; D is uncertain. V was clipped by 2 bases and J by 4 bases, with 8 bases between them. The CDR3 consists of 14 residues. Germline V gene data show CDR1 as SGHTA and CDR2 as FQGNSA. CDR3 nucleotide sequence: TGTGCCAGCAGCTTATTGGCGCGTAATGAAAAACTGTTTTTT. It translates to CASSLLARNEKLFF.

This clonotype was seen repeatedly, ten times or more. The CDR3 sequence is CASSFRLASDTQYF. The DNA for the CDR3 is TGTGCCAGCAGCTTCCGCCTAGCTTCAGATACGCAGTATTTT. The rearrangement links TRBV13 to TRBJ2-3, with D perhaps TRBD2 (5 bases). CDR1 is PRHDT and CDR2 is FYEKMQ in the germline V gene (reference sequence). CDR3 length equals 14 residues. Deletions cut 3 bases from V and 4 bases from J, with 11 bases between.

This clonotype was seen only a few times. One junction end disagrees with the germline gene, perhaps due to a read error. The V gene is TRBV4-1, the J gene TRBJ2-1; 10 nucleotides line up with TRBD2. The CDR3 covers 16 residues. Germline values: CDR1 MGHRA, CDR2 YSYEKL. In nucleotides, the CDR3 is TGCGCCAGCAGACAAGAACCTGGACTAGCGGCTGATGAGCAGTTCTTC. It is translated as CASRQEPGLAADEQFF.

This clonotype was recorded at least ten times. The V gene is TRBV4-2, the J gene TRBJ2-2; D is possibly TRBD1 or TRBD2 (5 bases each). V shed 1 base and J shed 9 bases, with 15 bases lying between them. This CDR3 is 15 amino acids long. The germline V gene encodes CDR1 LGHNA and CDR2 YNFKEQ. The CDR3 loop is CASSQGRDPWRELFF. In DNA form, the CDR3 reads TGTGCCAGCAGCCAAGGAAGGGACCCCTGGAGGGAGCTGTTTTTT.

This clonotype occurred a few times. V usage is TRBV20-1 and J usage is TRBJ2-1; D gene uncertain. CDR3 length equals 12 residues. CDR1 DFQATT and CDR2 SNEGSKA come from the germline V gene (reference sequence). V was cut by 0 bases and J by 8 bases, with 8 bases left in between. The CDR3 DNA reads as TGCAGTGCTAGAGATCAGGTCTATGAGCAGTTCTTC. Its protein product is CSARDQVYEQFF.

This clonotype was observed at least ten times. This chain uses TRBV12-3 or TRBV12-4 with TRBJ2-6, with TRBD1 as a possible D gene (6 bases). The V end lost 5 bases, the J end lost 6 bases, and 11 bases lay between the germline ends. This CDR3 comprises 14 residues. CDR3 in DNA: TGTGCCAGCAGTGCAGGGGCGGCGGCCAACGTCCTGACTTTC. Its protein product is CASSAGAAANVLTF.

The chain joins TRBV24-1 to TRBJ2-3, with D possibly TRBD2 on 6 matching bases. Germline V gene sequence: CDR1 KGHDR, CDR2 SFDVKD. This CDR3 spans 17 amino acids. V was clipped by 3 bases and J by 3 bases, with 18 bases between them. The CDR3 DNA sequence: TGTGCCACCAGTGATCCCGGGGGAGCGGCCGGGACAGATACGCAGTATTTT. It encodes CATSDPGGAAGTDTQYF.

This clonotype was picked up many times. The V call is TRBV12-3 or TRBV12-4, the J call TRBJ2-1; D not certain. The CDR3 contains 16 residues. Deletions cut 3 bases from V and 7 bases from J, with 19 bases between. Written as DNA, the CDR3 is TGTGCCAGCAGTTTGTCCGGTATCCCTCCTAGAAATGAGCAGTTCTTC. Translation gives CASSLSGIPPRNEQFF.

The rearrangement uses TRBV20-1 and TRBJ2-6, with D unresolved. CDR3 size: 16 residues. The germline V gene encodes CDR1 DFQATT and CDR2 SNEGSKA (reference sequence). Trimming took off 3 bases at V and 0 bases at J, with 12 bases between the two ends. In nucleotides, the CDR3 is TGCAGTGCTAGTCAGAGATCTACCTCTGGGGCCAACGTCCTGACTTTC. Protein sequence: CSASQRSTSGANVLTF.

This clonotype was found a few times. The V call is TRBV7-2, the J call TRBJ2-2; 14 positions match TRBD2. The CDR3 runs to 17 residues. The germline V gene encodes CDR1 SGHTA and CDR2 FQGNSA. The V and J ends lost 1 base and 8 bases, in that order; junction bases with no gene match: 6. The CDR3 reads CASSLGGLAGGWGELFF. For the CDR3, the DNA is TGTGCCAGCAGCTTAGGAGGACTAGCGGGAGGATGGGGGGAGCTGTTTTTT.

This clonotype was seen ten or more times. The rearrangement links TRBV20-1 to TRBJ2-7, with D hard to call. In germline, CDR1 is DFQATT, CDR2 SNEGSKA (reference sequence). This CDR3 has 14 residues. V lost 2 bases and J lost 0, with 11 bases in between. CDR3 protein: CSARRIGRSYEQYF. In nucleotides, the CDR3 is TGCAGTGCTAGACGCATAGGCCGCTCCTACGAGCAGTACTTC.

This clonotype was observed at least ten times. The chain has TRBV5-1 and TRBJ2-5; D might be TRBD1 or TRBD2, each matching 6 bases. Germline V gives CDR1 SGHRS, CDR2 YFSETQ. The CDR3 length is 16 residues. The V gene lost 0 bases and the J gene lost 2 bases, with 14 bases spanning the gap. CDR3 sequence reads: CASSLEGGAFQETQYF. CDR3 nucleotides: TGCGCCAGCAGCTTGGAGGGGGGAGCCTTTCAAGAGACCCAGTACTTC.

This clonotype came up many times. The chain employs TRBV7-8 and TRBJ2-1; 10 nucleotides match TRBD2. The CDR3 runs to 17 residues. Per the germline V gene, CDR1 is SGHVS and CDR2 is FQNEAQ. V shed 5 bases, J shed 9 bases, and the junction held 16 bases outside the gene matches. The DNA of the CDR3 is TGTGCCAGCAGCCGGGATCAAAGGCTAGCGGGAGAGGTTGAGCAGTTCTTC. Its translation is CASSRDQRLAGEVEQFF.

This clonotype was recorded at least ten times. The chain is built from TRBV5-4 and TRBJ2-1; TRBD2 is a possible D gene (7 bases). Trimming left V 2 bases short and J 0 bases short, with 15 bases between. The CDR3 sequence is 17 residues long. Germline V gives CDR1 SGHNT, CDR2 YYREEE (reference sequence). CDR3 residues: CASSFVPGGRSYNEQFF. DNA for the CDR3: TGTGCCAGCAGCTTCGTTCCCGGGGGGCGCTCCTACAATGAGCAGTTCTTC.

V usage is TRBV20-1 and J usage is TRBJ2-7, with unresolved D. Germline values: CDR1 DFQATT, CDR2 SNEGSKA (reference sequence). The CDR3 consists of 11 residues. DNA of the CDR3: TGCAGCGGCAGTCTCTCCTACGAGCAGTACTTC. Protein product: CSGSLSYEQYF.

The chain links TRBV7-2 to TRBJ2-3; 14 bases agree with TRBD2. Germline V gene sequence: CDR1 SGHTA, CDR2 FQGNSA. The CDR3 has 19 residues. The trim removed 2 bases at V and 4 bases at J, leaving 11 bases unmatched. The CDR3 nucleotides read TGTGCCAGCAGCTTACGACCGGGACTAGCGGGAGTAAAATCAGATACGCAGTATTTT. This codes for CASSLRPGLAGVKSDTQYF.

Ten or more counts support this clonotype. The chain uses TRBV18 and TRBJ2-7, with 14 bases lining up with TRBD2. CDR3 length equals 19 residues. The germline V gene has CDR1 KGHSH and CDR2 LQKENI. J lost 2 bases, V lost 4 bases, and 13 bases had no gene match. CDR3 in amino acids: CASSRRLAGGFDDTYEQYF. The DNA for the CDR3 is TGTGCCAGCTCACGACGACTAGCGGGAGGGTTCGACGACACCTACGAGCAGTACTTC.